A single sample is the source of the 5 T cell receptor beta chains below, sequenced in a study of CD8 T cells in ankylosing spondylitis. Findings and limits, study-wide: For ankylosing spondylitis blood, a TCR beta motif of 7 or 8 highly homologous variants appeared characteristic.

MiXCR, applied by TCRdb to the 5' RACE reads, yields one record per CDR3 protein. Counted here are over 450,000 distinct CDR3 sequences, roughly 13% occurring once; the ten biggest clones make up over 6.5%. Their antigens remain unidentified. The sequenced sample consisted of blood, either unsorted or a sorted T cell fraction (not recorded which). The receptors were gathered from a male donor with ankylosing spondylitis.

The J gene is TRBJ1-1, the V gene TRBV15, with a possible D match to TRBD1 (5 bases). V lost 8 bases, J lost 0 bases, and 10 bases lay in between. The germline gives CDR1 LNHNV, CDR2 YYDKDF (reference sequence). This CDR3 contains 13 residues. Here the CDR3 reads CATSTDMNTEAFF. For the CDR3, the DNA is TGTGCCACCTCAACGGACATGAACACTGAAGCTTTCTTT.

This clonotype was counted only a few times. This chain uses TRBV6-1 with TRBJ2-7; D may match TRBD1 or TRBD2 (6 bases each). Looked up from germline, CDR1 is MNHNS and CDR2 is SASEGT. CDR3 length equals 14 residues. V was cut by 8 bases and J by 0 bases, with 14 bases left in between. CDR3 sequence: CASSQRGVSYEQYV. In DNA, the CDR3 is TGTGCCAGCTCCCAGAGGGGGGTCTCCTACGAGCAGTACGTC.

The V gene is TRBV24-1, the J gene TRBJ2-2; D gene ambiguous. The CDR3 sequence is 15 residues long. In germline, CDR1 is KGHDR, CDR2 SFDVKD. V shed 3 bases and J shed 0 bases, with 7 bases lying between them. The CDR3 coding sequence is TGTGCCACCAGTGATCGAAAAACGAACACCGGGGAGCTGTTTTTT. This codes for CATSDRKTNTGELFF.

This clonotype was detected only a few times. This chain uses TRBV6-1 with TRBJ1-2; weak D call: TRBD1 (5 bases). Germline CDR1 is MNHNS and CDR2 is SASEGT. There are 16 residues in the CDR3. V was pared by 5 bases and J by 7 bases, with 23 bases between. The CDR3 sequence is CASSRGGFSSPSGYTF. In DNA, the CDR3 is TGTGCCAGCAGTAGGGGAGGGTTCTCAAGCCCTAGTGGCTACACCTTC.

This clonotype was counted between two and nine times. V gene TRBV7-7 combines with J gene TRBJ2-1; 13 bases are shared with TRBD2. CDR1 and CDR2 from the germline V gene are SSHAT and FNYEAQ (reference sequence). The J segment lost 8 bases and the V segment lost 4 bases, leaving 5 bases of the junction unmatched. The CDR3 is made up of 15 amino acids. CDR3 loop: CASSSGLAGRDEQFF. In nucleotides, the CDR3 is TGTGCCAGCAGCTCGGGACTAGCGGGACGCGATGAGCAGTTCTTC.